The source of this T cell receptor (beta chain) is a study of blood T cell repertoires in COVID-19. Germline V lookup: CDR1 MDHEN, CDR2 SYDVKM. The CDR3 covers 14 residues. The V gene lost 7 bases and the J gene lost 8 bases, with 17 bases spanning the gap. As processed by the authors: Amplified reference gene primers provided the basis for estimating nucleated cell counts. TCRdb keeps only in-frame clones here, not all; method: immunoSEQ multiplex PCR. V and J calls plus clone size are reproduced from that table; the DNA served to infer D and trimming. The sample has some 300,000 clones, approximately 89% seen once.

V gene TRBV28 combines with J gene TRBJ1-4; the D gene is possibly TRBD1 (5 bases). The receptor's source is a woman aged 25-40 years who had recovered from COVID-19. Sample: peripheral blood. CDR3 DNA sequence: TGTGCCAGCAATGAGCGGGGGAGTTGGGAAAAACTGTTTTTT. Its protein is CASNERGSWEKLFF.